Presented here are 22 T cell receptor beta chains from one specimen sequenced in a study of blood T cell repertoires in COVID-19 (dated by TCRdb to the early 2020s). The method was the immunoSEQ multiplex PCR assay. TCRdb re-hosts the immuneACCESS table, in-frame sequences only. Its copies lack some clones; in the studies checked, an unresolved V gene accounts for under half of them, and the cause for the rest is not known. This sample is represented by approximately 190,000 clones; approximately 91% of them were singletons. The ten largest make up 6.2% of the sample. The sample comprised peripheral blood. Receptor source: a woman in her thirties or forties who had recovered from COVID-19.

The V gene is TRBV29-1, the J gene TRBJ2-1; 11 nucleotides line up with TRBD2. The CDR3 contains 15 residues. After removal of 6 bases from V and 4 bases from J, the junction contained 8 bases not matched to a gene. Germline assignment: CDR1 SQVTM and CDR2 ANQGSEA. The CDR3 protein is CSVEIRTSGYNEQFF. DNA for the CDR3: TGCAGCGTGGAAATCCGGACTAGCGGGTACAATGAGCAGTTCTTC.

V and J are TRBV27 and TRBJ1-5; D gene ambiguous. In germline, CDR1 is MNHEY, CDR2 SMNVEV (reference sequence). V was shortened by 0 bases and J by 6 bases, with 12 bases between the two germline ends. The CDR3 covers 15 residues. The CDR3 here is CASSLSIGRGQPQHF. The DNA of the CDR3 is TGTGCCAGCAGTTTATCGATCGGCCGGGGTCAGCCCCAGCATTTT.

This clone was detected once. The chain employs TRBV19 and TRBJ2-3; TRBD1 agrees at 10 bases. V lost 3 bases, J lost 4 bases, and 4 bases stayed unmatched. The CDR3 covers 15 residues. The germline CDR1 and CDR2 sequences are LNHDA and SQIVND (reference sequence). The CDR3 nucleotides read TGTGCCAGTAGTATGCAGGGACAGGGGTCAGATACGCAGTATTTT. This translates into CASSMQGQGSDTQYF.

J is TRBJ1-1 and V is TRBV6-5; possibly TRBD1 for D (6 bases). The CDR3 runs 14 residues. Germline CDR1 and CDR2: MNHEY and SVGAGI. Trimming shortened V by 5 bases and J by 4 bases, and 14 bases separated the two germline ends. Written as DNA, the CDR3 is TGTGCCAGCAGTCACCCTGGACAGACCACTGAAGCTTTCTTT. It encodes CASSHPGQTTEAFF.

The genes are TRBV6-5 and TRBJ2-5, with 9 bases fitting TRBD1. The CDR3 length is 15 residues. Unmatched junction bases numbered 12, after V lost 10 bases and J lost 3 bases. Germline CDR1 reads MNHEY; CDR2 reads SVGAGI. CDR3 loop: CATGLSDRGKETQYF. The CDR3, as DNA: TGTGCCACCGGGCTTTCGGACAGGGGAAAAGAGACCCAGTACTTC.

The chain uses TRBV7-3 and TRBJ2-2, with a possible D match to TRBD1 (5 bases). The CDR3 spans 13 residues. Germline CDR1 reads SGHTA; CDR2 reads FQGTGA. V shed 0 bases and J shed 6 bases, with 5 bases lying between them. CDR3 loop: CASSLTGAGELFF. CDR3 DNA sequence: TGTGCCAGCAGCTTAACAGGGGCCGGGGAGCTGTTTTTT. Drawing the rest from reference TRBV7-3 and TRBJ2-2, the complete variable domain is GAGVSQTPSNKVTEKGKYVELRCDPISGHTALYWYRQSLGQGPEFLIYFQGTGAADDSGLPNDRFFAVRPEGSVSTLKIQRTERGDSAVYLCASSLTGAGELFFGEGSRLTVL.

The V and J genes are TRBV20-1 and TRBJ2-5, with unresolved D. The CDR3 is 11 amino acids. Trimming removed 6 bases from V and 7 bases from J, with 12 bases in between. Per the germline V gene, CDR1 is DFQATT and CDR2 is SNEGSKA (reference sequence). The CDR3 is CSAETEVTQYF. DNA for the CDR3: TGCAGTGCCGAGACCGAGGTGACCCAGTACTTC.

V is TRBV9 and J is TRBJ2-4; 8 positions match TRBD1. Trimming at V came to 4 bases and at J to 3 bases, leaving 12 bases not matched to a gene. The CDR3 length is 17 residues. From germline, CDR1 is SGDLS and CDR2 YYNGEE. The chain's CDR3 is CASSLWAGGEVKNIQYF. As DNA, the CDR3 is TGTGCCAGCAGCCTTTGGGCAGGGGGCGAGGTCAAAAACATTCAGTACTTC.

This rearrangement joins TRBV30 to TRBJ2-1, with TRBD2 identical over 15 bases. The CDR3 length is 15 residues. Germline V gene data show CDR1 as GTSNPN and CDR2 as SVGIG (reference sequence). Trimming removed 1 base from V and 15 bases from J; junction bases left unmatched: 10. CDR3: CAWSEGLAGGRGGFF. The CDR3 DNA follows: TGTGCCTGGAGTGAAGGACTAGCGGGAGGGCGAGGTGGGTTCTTC.

The V and J genes are TRBV2 and TRBJ2-1, with 7 bases that match TRBD2. The V segment lost 5 bases and the J segment 0 bases; nucleotides outside the gene matches: 13. CDR3 size: 18 residues. Germline V gives CDR1 SNHLY, CDR2 FYNNEI. CDR3 sequence (DNA): TGTGCCAGCAGTTCCCCGGGGAGCGGGAAAATCTCCTACAATGAGCAGTTCTTC. It specifies CASSSPGSGKISYNEQFF.

V gene TRBV14 combines with J gene TRBJ2-5; TRBD1 agrees at 8 bases. CDR3 size: 14 residues. The trim removed 3 bases at V and 4 bases at J, leaving 4 bases unmatched. Looked up from germline, CDR1 is SGHDN and CDR2 is FVKESK. The DNA for the CDR3 is TGTGCCAGCAGCCAGCGCAGGGGGCGAGAGACCCAGTACTTC. This encodes CASSQRRGRETQYF.

The rearrangement joins TRBV19 to TRBJ2-1; TRBD2 matches at 9 bases. Trimming took 6 bases from V and 4 from J; bases not matched to a gene: 10. The CDR3 runs 16 residues. The germline gives CDR1 LNHDA, CDR2 SQIVND (reference sequence). CDR3 DNA: TGTGCCAGTAGCCTCGATAGCGGGAGTGGTTACAATGAGCAGTTCTTC. The encoded protein is CASSLDSGSGYNEQFF.

The chain carries TRBV19 and TRBJ1-1, with D hard to call. CDR3 size: 14 residues. V lost 1 base, J lost 5 bases, and 11 bases lay in between. CDR1 is LNHDA and CDR2 is SQIVND in the germline V gene (reference sequence). The CDR3: CASSIVGQTTEAFF. DNA of the CDR3: TGTGCCAGTAGTATAGTTGGCCAGACAACTGAAGCTTTCTTT.

The rearrangement links TRBV9 to TRBJ1-3, with 7 bases identical to TRBD1. V was pared by 2 bases and J by 3 bases, with 5 bases of the junction left unmatched. This CDR3 comprises 15 residues. Germline values: CDR1 SGDLS, CDR2 YYNGEE. CDR3 loop: CASSVDREVGNTIYF. In DNA form, the CDR3 reads TGTGCCAGCAGCGTTGACAGGGAGGTTGGAAACACCATATATTTT.

The rearrangement joins TRBV7-8 to TRBJ2-3; weak D call: TRBD2 (6 bases). Germline assignment: CDR1 SGHVS and CDR2 FQNEAQ. The CDR3 is made up of 16 amino acids. The CDR3 sequence: CAAGSRRDSLKDTQYF. CDR3 nucleotides: TGTGCAGCCGGGTCTAGGCGGGATTCGCTTAAGGATACGCAGTATTTT.

The chain couples TRBV14 to TRBJ2-1; 7 bases fit TRBD2. The CDR3 loop spans 13 amino acids. With V trimmed by 10 bases and J by 4 bases, 7 bases remained unmatched. Looked up from germline, CDR1 is SGHDN and CDR2 is FVKESK. The CDR3 DNA reads as TGTGCCACTGGAGGAGCGGGGTACAATGAGCAGTTCTTC. Its protein product is CATGGAGYNEQFF.

There are a few counts of this clone. The chain couples TRBV4-2 to TRBJ1-1; D ambiguous. Germline V gene sequence: CDR1 LGHNA, CDR2 YNFKEQ. CDR3 length: 16 residues. V was pared by 0 bases and J by 0 bases, with 11 bases between. CDR3: CASSQERSSVNTEAFF. Written as DNA, the CDR3 is TGTGCCAGCAGCCAAGAAAGGAGTTCCGTGAACACTGAAGCTTTCTTT.

This clone was found once. V and J are TRBV14 and TRBJ2-1, with 7 bases that match TRBD2. The CDR3 contains 16 residues. V trimming: 0 bases; J trimming: 3 bases; junction bases outside the gene matches: 5. Per germline, CDR1 SGHDN and CDR2 FVKESK. Here the CDR3 DNA reads TGTGCCAGCAGCCAAGATCCAGCGGGAAGCTACAATGAGCAGTTCTTC. It codes for CASSQDPAGSYNEQFF.

The V and J genes are TRBV12-3 or TRBV12-4 and TRBJ1-1; D remains unclear. The CDR3 is 13 residues long. V was cut by 5 bases and J by 2 bases, with 9 bases left in between. The chain's CDR3 is CASSMVANTEAFF. The DNA of the CDR3 is TGTGCCAGCAGTATGGTAGCTAACACTGAAGCTTTCTTT.

J is TRBJ2-5 and V is TRBV7-9, with a weak D call TRBD2 (5 bases). The CDR3 covers 12 residues. The V end lost 8 bases, the J end lost 6 bases, and 13 bases lay between the germline ends. Germline CDR1 SEHNR, CDR2 FQNEAQ (reference sequence). The chain's CDR3 is CASWEPPQTQYF. For the CDR3, the DNA is TGTGCCAGCTGGGAGCCCCCCCAGACCCAGTACTTC.

This rearrangement joins TRBV25-1 to TRBJ2-2; D is perhaps TRBD2 (6 bases). The germline V gene has CDR1 MGHDK and CDR2 SYGVNS. V gave up 2 bases and J gave up 5 bases, with 6 bases separating them. CDR3 size: 13 residues. In DNA form, the CDR3 reads TGTGCCAGCAGTGAAGGGGGGACCGGGGAGCTGTTTTTT. Amino acid sequence: CASSEGGTGELFF.

This clone was observed once. The rearrangement joins TRBV30 to TRBJ2-6; no firm D call. Trimming left V 0 bases short and J 0 bases short, with 12 bases between. The CDR3 contains 17 residues. CDR1 and CDR2 from the germline V gene are GTSNPN and SVGIG (reference sequence). CDR3 sequence reads: CAWSVSYSSSGANVLTF. For the CDR3, the DNA is TGTGCCTGGAGTGTAAGTTATAGTAGCTCTGGGGCCAACGTCCTGACTTTC.